This T cell receptor (beta chain) comes out of a study of Graves' ophthalmopathy and Graves' hyperthyroidism. Between the trimmed V and J ends, which lost 4 bases and 9 bases, there was a span of 16 bases. In germline, CDR1 is SGHKS, CDR2 YYEKEE (reference sequence). The CDR3 covers 14 residues. RNA transcripts served as template for amplifying TCR beta CDR3 sequences. HTBI primers were employed in first-round RT-PCR, then a second-round multiplex PCR followed. MiXCR, applied by TCRdb to the multiplex PCR reads, yields one record per CDR3 protein. The repertoire includes around 1,200,000 distinct CDR3 sequences, approximately 35% of them detected once, and over 8.5% sits in the top ten. None of the included patients had other autoimmune diseases, uncontrolled infections, pregnancy or lactation, as these led to exclusion. This clonotype was observed a single time.

The sample comprised peripheral blood or thyroid tissue (not recorded which). This TCR was recovered from an adult man with Graves' hyperthyroidism. V and J are TRBV5-5 and TRBJ2-2, with D tentatively TRBD1 (6 bases). CDR3 in amino acids: CASSTQGITRELFF. In DNA form, the CDR3 reads TGTGCCAGCAGCACTCAGGGGATAACCAGGGAGCTGTTTTTT.